This entry lists 30 T cell receptor beta chains sequenced from one sample in a study of blood T cell repertoires in COVID-19. Libraries were prepared by immunoSEQ multiplex PCR; TCRdb keeps only in-frame clonotypes and omits some of them. The data contain some 170,000 clones, about 74% of them singletons. The specimen was peripheral blood. Receptors originate from a man in his fifties or sixties with acute or convalescent COVID-19.

V and J are TRBV4-2 and TRBJ2-2; no firm D call. This CDR3 is 14 amino acids long. V shed 0 bases and J shed 3 bases, with 5 bases lying between them. CDR1 is LGHNA and CDR2 is YNFKEQ in the germline V gene. This chain's CDR3 is CASSQDRYTGELFF. CDR3 nucleotides: TGTGCCAGCAGCCAAGATCGGTACACCGGGGAGCTGTTTTTT.

V gene TRBV28 combines with J gene TRBJ1-1; D not resolved. Germline values: CDR1 MDHEN, CDR2 SYDVKM. The CDR3 sequence is 16 residues long. V was shortened by 3 bases and J by 1 base, with 15 bases between the two germline ends. Here the CDR3 reads CASSFLLVSENTEAFF. CDR3 coding DNA: TGTGCCAGCAGTTTTTTACTGGTTAGCGAGAACACTGAAGCTTTCTTT.

Worth noting for this clone: An end of the junction differs from the germline gene, which may be a read error. This rearrangement joins TRBV15 to TRBJ2-2; 7 bases are a match to TRBD1. The germline CDR1 and CDR2 sequences are LNHNV and YYDKDF (reference sequence). The CDR3 spans 15 residues. The CDR3 DNA reads TGTGCCACCAGCCGAGACAGGGTTTCCACCGGGGAGCTGTTTTTT. Protein: CATSRDRVSTGELFF.

This chain uses TRBV18 with TRBJ1-5; the match to TRBD1 covers 9 bases. The length of the CDR3 is 14 residues. The germline gives CDR1 KGHSH, CDR2 LQKENI. The J segment lost 6 bases and the V segment lost 3 bases, leaving 3 bases of the junction unmatched. The CDR3 coding sequence is TGTGCCAGCTCACCGGGACAGGGCGGTCAGCCCCAGCATTTT. This translates into CASSPGQGGQPQHF.

This CDR3 is CASSDWQGGHEQFF. CDR3 DNA sequence: TGTGCCAGCAGTGACTGGCAGGGGGGACATGAGCAGTTCTTC. The gene calls are TRBV2 and TRBJ2-1; a weak D match, TRBD1 (7 bases). The length of the CDR3 is 14 residues. V shed 3 bases and J shed 8 bases, with 14 bases lying between them. CDR1 is SNHLY and CDR2 is FYNNEI in the germline V gene.

This rearrangement joins TRBV6-5 to TRBJ1-2; 9 positions match TRBD1. J was trimmed by 4 bases and V by 7 bases; bases with no gene match: 4. The CDR3 runs 13 residues. Looked up from germline, CDR1 is MNHEY and CDR2 is SVGAGI. CDR3 protein: CASNTQGAYGYTF. The CDR3 DNA reads TGTGCCAGCAATACACAGGGGGCCTATGGCTACACCTTC.

This sequence joins TRBV5-1 and TRBJ1-1; maybe TRBD1 (5 bases). Trimming took off 4 bases at V and 0 bases at J, with 16 bases between the two ends. Germline V gene sequence: CDR1 SGHRS, CDR2 YFSETQ. The CDR3 spans 16 residues. Here the CDR3 DNA reads TGCGCCAGCAGCCACGGGACTGATAAGATGAACACTGAAGCTTTCTTT. Protein: CASSHGTDKMNTEAFF.

Only a few counts were recorded for this clone. The chain joins TRBV30 to TRBJ1-2; TRBD1 aligns across 8 bases. V dropped 3 bases and J dropped 8; count of bases not matched to a gene: 5. Germline CDR1 is GTSNPN and CDR2 is SVGIG (reference sequence). CDR3 length equals 12 residues. Here the CDR3 DNA reads TGTGCCTGGAGAGACAGGGGTTGGGGCTACACCTTC. It encodes CAWRDRGWGYTF.

The gene calls are TRBV9 and TRBJ2-7; 8 bases map to TRBD1. The CDR3 runs 13 residues. CDR1 SGDLS and CDR2 YYNGEE come from the germline V gene. V shed 4 bases, J shed 7 bases, and the junction held 7 bases outside the gene matches. The CDR3: CASSPTGAGEQYF. The DNA of the CDR3 is TGTGCCAGCAGCCCGACAGGGGCGGGGGAGCAGTACTTC.

The chain couples TRBV6-5 to TRBJ2-7; TRBD1 matches 7 bases. Germline V gene sequence: CDR1 MNHEY, CDR2 SVGAGI. CDR3 length: 15 amino acids. The ends lost 6 bases at V and 3 bases at J; junction bases unmatched: 11. In DNA form, the CDR3 reads TGTGCCAGCAGCCCATCCGGGACAGCCCTCTACGAGCAGTACTTC. It is translated as CASSPSGTALYEQYF.

The chain links TRBV7-2 to TRBJ1-5; TRBD1 might be the D (5 bases). The CDR3 consists of 15 residues. CDR1 is SGHTA, CDR2 FQGNSA, per germline. Deletions cut 0 bases from V and 7 bases from J, with 13 bases between. The CDR3 bases are TGTGCCAGCAGCTTAGCGTTGACAGCGAAACAGCCCCAGCATTTT. Protein: CASSLALTAKQPQHF.

V and J are TRBV18 and TRBJ2-7; D may be TRBD2 (5 bases). Trimming took 5 bases from V and 7 from J, leaving 15 bases between them. The CDR3 spans 13 residues. Germline CDR1 reads KGHSH; CDR2 reads LQKENI. For the CDR3, the DNA is TGTGCCAGCTCAGTAACGAGGGCGGATGAGCAGTACTTC. Its translation is CASSVTRADEQYF.

The V call is TRBV2, the J call TRBJ1-2; D is unclear. The germline V gene encodes CDR1 SNHLY and CDR2 FYNNEI. The CDR3 spans 15 residues. Deletions cut 1 base from V and 1 base from J, with 10 bases between. CDR3 nucleotides: TGTGCCAGCAGTGAAGAGGAGATTTTTAACTATGGCTACACCTTC. This sequence encodes CASSEEEIFNYGYTF.

This chain connects TRBV6-4 to TRBJ2-5; 11 bases match TRBD2. This CDR3 contains 18 residues. Trimming at V came to 4 bases and at J to 5 bases, leaving 15 bases not matched to a gene. Looked up from germline, CDR1 is MRHNA and CDR2 is SNTAGT. The CDR3 nucleotides read TGTGCCAGCAGTGGCCAGACTAGCGGGGCGGCCGACGTGGAGACCCAGTACTTC. Its translation: CASSGQTSGAADVETQYF.

The chain links TRBV27 to TRBJ1-4, with 8 nucleotides matching TRBD1. Germline CDR1 and CDR2: MNHEY and SMNVEV (reference sequence). J lost 4 bases, V lost 5 bases, and 9 bases had no gene match. The CDR3 spans 16 residues. The CDR3 DNA is TGTGCCAGCAGTCCCGAAACAGGGGGGGGTAATGAAAAACTGTTTTTT. Its translation: CASSPETGGGNEKLFF.

This clone was picked up one time. V gene TRBV19 combines with J gene TRBJ2-4, with unresolved D. The V and J ends lost 5 bases and 5 bases respectively, with 13 bases between them. CDR3 length: 14 amino acids. CDR1 is LNHDA, CDR2 SQIVND, per germline (reference sequence). The CDR3 region is CASSLTYDQNIQYF. The DNA of the CDR3 is TGTGCCAGTAGTTTGACTTACGACCAAAACATTCAGTACTTC.

This rearrangement joins TRBV30 to TRBJ1-3; 7 bases map to TRBD1. Per germline, CDR1 GTSNPN and CDR2 SVGIG (reference sequence). CDR3 length: 13 amino acids. The ends lost 5 bases at V and 0 bases at J; junction bases unmatched: 1. CDR3 amino acids: CAWGTASGNTIYF. Written as DNA, the CDR3 is TGTGCCTGGGGGACAGCCTCTGGAAACACCATATATTTT.

This sequence joins TRBV19 and TRBJ1-1; the D is unclear. CDR1 LNHDA and CDR2 SQIVND come from the germline V gene (reference sequence). The CDR3 is 15 residues long. With 1 base removed from V and 1 base from J, the gap between germline ends came to 10 bases. Here the CDR3 reads CASSIVPGGNTEAFF. The CDR3 nucleotides read TGTGCCAGTAGTATAGTTCCAGGTGGGAACACTGAAGCTTTCTTT.

The chain combines TRBV4-1 with TRBJ2-6, with D possibly TRBD2 on 6 matching bases. The V and J ends lost 0 bases and 3 bases respectively, with 12 bases between them. The length of the CDR3 is 17 residues. From germline, CDR1 is MGHRA and CDR2 YSYEKL. Written as DNA, the CDR3 is TGCGCCAGCAGCCAAGATTGGAGGGTGGGTGGGGCCAACGTCCTGACTTTC. It translates to CASSQDWRVGGANVLTF.

This chain joins TRBV28 and TRBJ1-2; TRBD1 aligns across 9 bases. The ends lost 1 base at V and 6 bases at J; junction bases unmatched: 15. The CDR3 loop spans 18 amino acids. Looked up from germline, CDR1 is MDHEN and CDR2 is SYDVKM. This chain's CDR3 is CASSLLGEDRGREDGYTF. DNA for the CDR3: TGTGCCAGCAGTTTATTAGGGGAAGACAGGGGGAGAGAAGATGGCTACACCTTC.

The table lists this clone with many counts. The V call is TRBV27, the J call TRBJ1-2; D is unclear. CDR1 and CDR2 from the germline V gene are MNHEY and SMNVEV (reference sequence). The CDR3 is 14 residues long. V lost 6 bases and J lost 0, with 11 bases in between. CDR3 coding DNA: TGTGCCAGCAGAGCCCCGGGAACTAACTATGGCTACACCTTC. It specifies CASRAPGTNYGYTF.

This clone appeared a single time. The CDR3: CASSIVRTEGGEQFF. The CDR3 DNA reads as TGTGCCAGTAGTATAGTCCGGACGGAGGGTGGGGAGCAGTTCTTC. V is TRBV19 and J is TRBJ2-1, with D possibly being TRBD2 (6 bases). V gave up 1 base and J gave up 10 bases, with 17 bases separating them. CDR1 and CDR2 from the germline V gene are LNHDA and SQIVND (reference sequence). CDR3 length: 15 residues.

This chain joins TRBV7-8 and TRBJ1-6, with D perhaps matching TRBD1 (5 bases). The CDR3 loop spans 15 amino acids. The V gene lost 4 bases and the J gene lost 8 bases, with 15 bases spanning the gap. The V gene's germline CDR1 is SGHVS and CDR2 FQNEAQ. CDR3 loop: CASSSQVRGDSPLHF. CDR3 bases: TGTGCCAGCAGCTCTCAGGTGCGGGGCGATTCACCCCTCCACTTT.

This chain uses TRBV28 with TRBJ2-7; 12 bases agree with TRBD1. The CDR3 contains 21 residues. Losses at the gene ends were 5 bases for V and 8 bases for J; bases not matched to a gene: 28. CDR1 is MDHEN and CDR2 is SYDVKM in the germline V gene. The CDR3 sequence is CASSLGGAGTGGEKVVYQQYF. Written as DNA, the CDR3 is TGTGCCAGCAGTCTCGGTGGAGCCGGGACAGGGGGCGAAAAGGTGGTATACCAGCAGTACTTC.

The chain couples TRBV2 to TRBJ2-3; 7 bases agree with TRBD1. The germline V gene encodes CDR1 SNHLY and CDR2 FYNNEI. CDR3 length: 17 residues. Trimming took 5 bases from V and 0 from J; bases not matched to a gene: 11. The CDR3 DNA is TGTGCCAGCAGTCCCTTGGGGACAGAGGATAGCACAGATACGCAGTATTTT. Translation: CASSPLGTEDSTDTQYF.

The gene calls are TRBV18 and TRBJ2-7; D ambiguous. V was clipped by 4 bases and J by 3 bases, with 4 bases between them. Germline V gives CDR1 KGHSH, CDR2 LQKENI. The CDR3 contains 11 residues. CDR3 nucleotides: TGTGCCAGCTCACGAGGCTACGAGCAGTACTTC. Translation gives CASSRGYEQYF.

The CDR3 loop reads CASSTGGNTEAFF. CDR3 DNA sequence: TGTGCCAGCAGTACAGGGGGGAACACTGAAGCTTTCTTT. The rearrangement links TRBV2 to TRBJ1-1; 8 bases line up with TRBD1. Germline lookup yields CDR1 SNHLY and CDR2 FYNNEI. Trimming took 5 bases from V and 1 from J; bases not matched to a gene: 0. The CDR3 totals 13 residues.

This chain connects TRBV12-3 or TRBV12-4 to TRBJ1-2; D remains unclear. V lost 7 bases and J lost 8, with 14 bases in between. The CDR3 loop spans 12 amino acids. CDR3 region: CASTTSATGYTF. CDR3 coding DNA: TGTGCCAGCACTACCAGTGCGACAGGCTACACCTTC.

The chain couples TRBV7-3 to TRBJ1-6, with 11 positions matching TRBD1. The CDR3 runs 15 residues. V trimming: 5 bases; J trimming: 9 bases; junction bases outside the gene matches: 6. CDR1 is SGHTA and CDR2 is FQGTGA in the germline V gene. CDR3 region: CASSRGQGALSPLHF. The CDR3 nucleotides are TGTGCCAGCAGCCGCGGACAGGGGGCTCTTTCACCCCTCCACTTT.

The chain links TRBV5-1 to TRBJ2-7, with TRBD2 identical over 7 bases. Germline CDR1 reads SGHRS; CDR2 reads YFSETQ. Trimming at V came to 8 bases and at J to 2 bases, leaving 10 bases not matched to a gene. The CDR3 has 14 residues. In DNA form, the CDR3 reads TGCGCCAGTACTGTCGGGGGGAGGGCCTACGAGCAGTACTTC. Protein product: CASTVGGRAYEQYF.